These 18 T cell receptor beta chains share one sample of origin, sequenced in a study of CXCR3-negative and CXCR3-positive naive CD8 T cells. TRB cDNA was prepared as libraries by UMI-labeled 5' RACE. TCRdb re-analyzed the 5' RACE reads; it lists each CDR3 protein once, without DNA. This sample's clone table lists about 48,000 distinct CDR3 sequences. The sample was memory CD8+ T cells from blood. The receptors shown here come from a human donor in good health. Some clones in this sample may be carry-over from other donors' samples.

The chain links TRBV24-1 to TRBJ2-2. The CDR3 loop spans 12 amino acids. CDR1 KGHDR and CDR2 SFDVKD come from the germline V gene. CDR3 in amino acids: CATFSATGELFF.

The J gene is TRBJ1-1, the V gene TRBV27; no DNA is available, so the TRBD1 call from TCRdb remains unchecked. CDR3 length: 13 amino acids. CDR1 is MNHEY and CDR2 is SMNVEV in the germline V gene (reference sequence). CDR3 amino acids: CASMTGVGTEAFF.

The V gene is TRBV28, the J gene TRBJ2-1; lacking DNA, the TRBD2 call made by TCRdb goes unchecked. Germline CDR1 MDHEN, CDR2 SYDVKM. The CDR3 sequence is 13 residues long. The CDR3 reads CASSLTSRNEQFF. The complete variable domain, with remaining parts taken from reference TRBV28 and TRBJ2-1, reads DVKVTQSSRYLVKRTGEKVFLECVQDMDHENMFWYRQDPGLGLRLIYFSYDVKMKEKGDIPEGYSVSREKKERFSLILESASTNQTSMYLCASSLTSRNEQFFGPGTRLTVL.

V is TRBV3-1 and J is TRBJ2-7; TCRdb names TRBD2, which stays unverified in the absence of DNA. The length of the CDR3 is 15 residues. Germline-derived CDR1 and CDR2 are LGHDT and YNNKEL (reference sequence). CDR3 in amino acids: CASSQVVGGPYEQYF.

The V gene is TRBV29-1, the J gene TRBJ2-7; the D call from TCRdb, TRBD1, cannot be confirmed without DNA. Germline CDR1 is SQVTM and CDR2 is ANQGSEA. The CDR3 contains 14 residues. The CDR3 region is CSVVEGIETYEQYF.

CDR3 region: CASSPQRGTTNTGELFF. V usage is TRBV7-2 and J usage is TRBJ2-2; checking the TCRdb D call of TRBD1 is not possible without DNA. The CDR3 has 17 amino acids. CDR1 is SGHTA, CDR2 FQGNSA, per germline.

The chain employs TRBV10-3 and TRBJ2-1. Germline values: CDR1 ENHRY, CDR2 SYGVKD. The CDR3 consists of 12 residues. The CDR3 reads CAISIGSDEQFF.

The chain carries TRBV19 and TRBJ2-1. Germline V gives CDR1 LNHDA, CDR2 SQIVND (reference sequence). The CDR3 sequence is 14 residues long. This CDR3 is CASSIAVTYNEQFF.

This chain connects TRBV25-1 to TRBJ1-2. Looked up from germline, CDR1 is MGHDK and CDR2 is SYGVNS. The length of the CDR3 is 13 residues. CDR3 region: CASSEERSHGYTF.

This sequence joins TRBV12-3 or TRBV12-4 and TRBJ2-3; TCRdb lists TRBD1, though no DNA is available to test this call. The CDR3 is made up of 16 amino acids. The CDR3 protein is CASSSPDRERTDTQYF.

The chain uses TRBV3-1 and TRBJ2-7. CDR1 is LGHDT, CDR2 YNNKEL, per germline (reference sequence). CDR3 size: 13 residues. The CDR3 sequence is CASSQDHGDEQYF.

The CDR3 reads CASSLLDIASAGEEDTQYF. This chain joins TRBV28 and TRBJ2-3; TCRdb gives TRBD2 as the D gene, but with no DNA this cannot be confirmed. Germline assignment: CDR1 MDHEN and CDR2 SYDVKM. The CDR3 spans 19 residues.

CDR3 amino acids: CASSVEGYNEQFF. The chain joins TRBV9 to TRBJ2-1. The CDR3 sequence is 13 residues long. Germline V gene lookup returns CDR1 SGDLS and CDR2 YYNGEE.

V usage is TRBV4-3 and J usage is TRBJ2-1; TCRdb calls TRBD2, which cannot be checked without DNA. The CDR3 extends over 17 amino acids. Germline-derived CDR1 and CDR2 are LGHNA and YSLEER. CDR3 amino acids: CASSQSRWREANNEQFF.

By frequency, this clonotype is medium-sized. CDR3 region: CASSLTESSYEQYF. The chain joins TRBV6-2 or TRBV6-3 to TRBJ2-7. This CDR3 has 14 residues. Germline CDR1 and CDR2: MNHEY and SVGEGT.

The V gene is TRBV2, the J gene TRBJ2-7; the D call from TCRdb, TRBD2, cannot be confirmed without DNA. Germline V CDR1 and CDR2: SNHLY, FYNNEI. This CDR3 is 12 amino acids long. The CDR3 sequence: CASEVPPYEQYF.

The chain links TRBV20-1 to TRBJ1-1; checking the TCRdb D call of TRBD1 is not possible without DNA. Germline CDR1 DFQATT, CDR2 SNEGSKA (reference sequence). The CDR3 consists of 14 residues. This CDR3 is CSASALGGITEAFF.

CDR3 residues: CASSYPAGDSYEQYF. V is TRBV6-2 or TRBV6-3 and J is TRBJ2-7. This CDR3 is built from 15 residues. CDR1 and CDR2 (germline): MNHEY, SVGEGT.